The 5 T cell receptor beta chains presented below share a single source sample, sequenced in a study of cytomegalovirus exposure and HLA in healthy donors. PCR amplification relied on 60 Vbeta primers (plus 13 Jbeta primers). The assay was immunoSEQ multiplex PCR, and TCRdb's table has in-frame clones only and misses some. The sample records some 160,000 clones, almost 85% being singletons. Sequencing was carried out using PBMCs. The origin of the receptors is a woman aged 45-65 years in good health and CMV-seronegative.

The CDR3 coding sequence is TGTGCCAGCAGTTTACCACAGGTCATGAACACTGAAGCTTTCTTT. This gives the protein CASSLPQVMNTEAFF. This rearrangement joins TRBV28 to TRBJ1-1, with D maybe TRBD1 (5 bases). Trimming removed 2 bases from V and 0 bases from J, with 10 bases in between. The CDR3 has 15 residues. The germline V gene has CDR1 MDHEN and CDR2 SYDVKM.

This rearrangement joins TRBV7-9 to TRBJ2-4; TRBD1 matches 8 bases. The CDR3 is 16 residues long. J lost 0 bases, V lost 5 bases, and 6 bases had no gene match. Germline CDR1 reads SEHNR; CDR2 reads FQNEAQ (reference sequence). DNA of the CDR3: TGTGCCAGCAGCATCGGACAGGGCCTAGCCAAAAACATTCAGTACTTC. Its translation: CASSIGQGLAKNIQYF.

In its sample, this clone was seen once. The V gene is TRBV7-3, the J gene TRBJ2-1; 16 nucleotides align to TRBD2. This CDR3 region has 17 residues. V dropped 5 bases and J dropped 7; count of bases not matched to a gene: 8. CDR1 and CDR2 (germline): SGHTA, FQGTGA. The CDR3 nucleotides are TGTGCCAGCAGCCGGGAGGGGACTAGCGGGGGGGGGAATGAGCAGTTCTTC. Translated, it gives CASSREGTSGGGNEQFF.

The chain combines TRBV7-3 with TRBJ2-3; 10 bases map to TRBD2. The CDR3 has 16 amino acids. Germline lookup yields CDR1 SGHTA and CDR2 FQGTGA. V was pared by 5 bases and J by 2 bases, with 7 bases of the junction left unmatched. The CDR3 loop reads CASSPRTSGLTDTQYF. CDR3 DNA sequence: TGTGCCAGCAGCCCCCGGACTAGCGGCCTCACAGATACGCAGTATTTT.

The genes are TRBV29-1 and TRBJ2-1, with a tentative D call TRBD1 (5 bases). There are 14 residues in the CDR3. V was clipped by 4 bases and J by 4 bases, with 14 bases between them. Germline lookup yields CDR1 SQVTM and CDR2 ANQGSEA. The chain's CDR3 is CSVGTRGGYNEQFF. The CDR3 nucleotides are TGCAGCGTTGGGACAAGGGGTGGGTACAATGAGCAGTTCTTC.